This T cell receptor (beta chain) was sequenced in a study of T cells after posttransplantation cyclophosphamide. This related bone marrow graft donor gave peripheral blood on the day of marrow donation. The protocol was immunoSEQ multiplex PCR, while the TCRdb copy is restricted to in-frame clones and leaves out a portion. The data show about 47,000 clones, roughly 92% seen once. General study findings and limits: Tissue-infiltrating T cells from skin or gut overlapped little with blood T cells. TRB clonality was highly associated with recipient CMV seropositivity and reactivation. Later post-transplant blood repertoires were often dominated by donor CD8+ memory clones.

Notes on this clone: Its antigen remains unidentified.

This receptor was obtained from a woman aged 30 to 39 in good health and a related stem cell transplant donor. Material for sequencing was PBMCs.

The CDR3 bases are TGCGCCAGCAGCTTACGGAGCACAGATACGCAGTATTTT. Protein sequence: CASSLRSTDTQYF. V is TRBV5-1 and J is TRBJ2-3; D remains ambiguous. This CDR3 region has 13 residues. V was clipped by 2 bases and J by 0 bases, with 4 bases between them. Germline CDR1 and CDR2: SGHRS and YFSETQ.